The 29 T cell receptor beta chains below were found in one sample sequenced in a study of T cell responses to AZD1222 COVID-19 vaccine. The table came from immunoSEQ multiplex PCR; TCRdb's copy has only in-frame clones and leaves some out. The sample has 120,000 or so clones, approximately 89% seen once. The material sequenced was peripheral blood, taken on day 0 of AZD1222 vaccination. The source of these receptors is an adult in good health.

The V gene is TRBV6-5, the J gene TRBJ1-2; D uncertain. The CDR3 spans 13 residues. Trimming cost V 7 bases and J 4 bases, with 13 bases left between them. Looked up from germline, CDR1 is MNHEY and CDR2 is SVGAGI. The CDR3 loop reads CASTSINRYGYTF. CDR3 DNA: TGTGCCAGCACCTCAATAAACCGCTATGGCTACACCTTC.

This clone was counted between two and nine times. The chain uses TRBV5-1 and TRBJ1-3; D unclear. The CDR3 is made up of 12 amino acids. The ends were cut back, 0 bases at V and 9 bases at J, with 7 bases in the middle. Germline V CDR1 and CDR2: SGHRS, YFSETQ. CDR3 sequence reads: CASSLEGTTIYF. CDR3 nucleotides: TGCGCCAGCAGCTTGGAGGGCACCACCATATATTTT.

This chain joins TRBV5-1 and TRBJ2-2; TRBD1 might be the D (5 bases). The CDR3 spans 21 residues. Germline lookup yields CDR1 SGHRS and CDR2 YFSETQ. V was trimmed by 7 bases and J by 0 bases, leaving 31 bases between them. The CDR3 nucleotides are TGCGCCAGCCTTTGTTGGGGCGGATTCACAACATCAGCCACGAACACCGGGGAGCTGTTTTTT. Translated, it gives CASLCWGGFTTSATNTGELFF.

CDR3 sequence: CASRPSSGGAHEQYF. The CDR3 coding sequence is TGTGCCAGCAGGCCCTCTAGCGGGGGGGCCCACGAGCAGTACTTC. The rearrangement links TRBV2 to TRBJ2-7; 12 nucleotides match TRBD2. This CDR3 spans 15 amino acids. V lost 6 bases, J lost 5 bases, and 8 bases stayed unmatched. In germline, CDR1 is SNHLY, CDR2 FYNNEI.

The chain couples TRBV11-3 to TRBJ2-1, with D possibly matching TRBD2 (6 bases). The V gene's germline CDR1 is SGHNT and CDR2 YENEEA. The CDR3 spans 13 residues. The V gene lost 2 bases and the J gene lost 7 bases, with 9 bases spanning the gap. CDR3 nucleotide sequence: TGTGCCAGCAGCTTATTCGCGGGGAATGAGCAGTTCTTC. Translation: CASSLFAGNEQFF. Full variable domain (outside the CDR3, taken from reference TRBV11-3 and TRBJ2-1): EAGVVQSPRYKIIEKKQPVAFWCNPISGHNTLYWYLQNLGQGPELLIRYENEEAVDDSQLPKDRFSAERLKGVDSTLKIQPAELGDSAVYLCASSLFAGNEQFFGPGTRLTVL.

The chain carries TRBV12-5 and TRBJ1-1; D perhaps matches TRBD1 (5 bases). The CDR3 length is 12 residues. Germline values: CDR1 LGHNT, CDR2 FRNRAP. Trimming pared 2 bases from V and 12 bases from J, leaving 13 bases between. The CDR3 region is CASGLLGLRTFF. CDR3 sequence (DNA): TGTGCTAGTGGTTTGTTGGGGCTGAGGACTTTCTTT.

The V call is TRBV27, the J call TRBJ1-5, with D perhaps TRBD1 (5 bases). The germline gives CDR1 MNHEY, CDR2 SMNVEV (reference sequence). Trimming took 3 bases from V and 6 from J, leaving 18 bases between them. This CDR3 contains 16 residues. The CDR3 region is CASSLNPGIGSQPQHF. The CDR3, as DNA: TGTGCCAGCAGTTTGAATCCAGGGATCGGTAGTCAGCCCCAGCATTTT.

This clone has only one observation. The V and J genes are TRBV19 and TRBJ2-1; D tentatively fits TRBD1 or TRBD2 (5 bases each). Germline CDR1 reads LNHDA; CDR2 reads SQIVND (reference sequence). CDR3 length: 12 amino acids. V was clipped by 6 bases and J by 5 bases, with 8 bases between them. CDR3 protein: CASRRDHNEQFF. CDR3 bases: TGTGCCAGTAGGAGGGACCACAATGAGCAGTTCTTC.

The V gene is TRBV3-1 (or the pseudogene TRBV3-2), the J gene TRBJ2-3; no clear D gene. V gave up 0 bases and J gave up 1 base, with 11 bases separating them. Germline-derived CDR1 and CDR2 are LGHDT and YNNKEL (reference sequence). The CDR3 extends over 16 amino acids. The chain's CDR3 is CASSQDNSAGTDTQYF. DNA for the CDR3: TGTGCCAGCAGCCAAGACAACAGTGCAGGCACAGATACGCAGTATTTT.

A single count supports this clone. The CDR3 bases are TGTGCCAGCAGCGCTAGCGGGGGTGCAGATACGCAGTATTTT. It is translated as CASSASGGADTQYF. The chain joins TRBV6-2 or TRBV6-3 to TRBJ2-3; 10 bases fit TRBD2. This CDR3 is 14 amino acids long. J gave up 4 bases and V 6 bases, and 4 bases lay outside the gene matches. The germline CDR1 and CDR2 sequences are MNHEY and SVGEGT.

The chain couples TRBV15 to TRBJ2-1; TRBD1 agrees at 12 bases. The germline CDR1 and CDR2 sequences are LNHNV and YYDKDF (reference sequence). CDR3 size: 19 residues. Trimming removed 3 bases from V and 4 bases from J; junction bases left unmatched: 13. The DNA of the CDR3 is TGTGCCACCAGCAGGCGGGCCGGGACAGGGGGCATACGGTACAATGAGCAGTTCTTC. This sequence encodes CATSRRAGTGGIRYNEQFF. Based on the CDR3 plus reference TRBV15 and TRBJ2-1, the full variable domain is DAMVIQNPRYQVTQFGKPVTLSCSQTLNHNVMYWYQQKSSQAPKLLFHYYDKDFNNEADTPDNFQSRRPNTSFCFLDIRSPGLGDTAMYLCATSRRAGTGGIRYNEQFFGPGTRLTVL.

The gene calls are TRBV2 and TRBJ2-2; 10 bases match TRBD1. This CDR3 has 16 residues. Germline V gene sequence: CDR1 SNHLY, CDR2 FYNNEI. V gave up 4 bases and J gave up 4 bases; unmatched junction bases: 6. CDR3 amino acids: CASSGGGQGITGELFF. CDR3 coding DNA: TGTGCCAGCAGTGGAGGGGGACAGGGGATCACCGGGGAGCTGTTTTTT.

The chain has TRBV19 and TRBJ1-1; no definite D call. This CDR3 comprises 13 residues. V shed 5 bases and J shed 0 bases, with 7 bases lying between them. Germline lookup yields CDR1 LNHDA and CDR2 SQIVND (reference sequence). As DNA, the CDR3 is TGTGCCAGTAGTTCGGACGTGAACACTGAAGCTTTCTTT. Its protein product is CASSSDVNTEAFF.

V gene TRBV7-2 combines with J gene TRBJ1-2; D is undetermined. Per the germline V gene, CDR1 is SGHTA and CDR2 is FQGNSA. The CDR3 contains 14 residues. Trimming took off 2 bases at V and 8 bases at J, with 15 bases between the two ends. The CDR3 protein is CASSLNGGIGGYTF. The CDR3 region has the DNA TGTGCCAGCAGCTTAAACGGAGGGATAGGAGGCTACACCTTC. Together with reference TRBV7-2 and TRBJ1-2, the CDR3 gives the full variable domain: GAGVSQSPSNKVTEKGKDVELRCDPISGHTALYWYRQSLGQGLEFLIYFQGNSAPDKSGLPSDRFSAERTGGSVSTLTIQRTQQEDSAVYLCASSLNGGIGGYTFGSGTRLTVV.

The gene calls are TRBV19 and TRBJ2-7, with TRBD1 matching over 8 bases. The germline CDR1 and CDR2 sequences are LNHDA and SQIVND (reference sequence). The CDR3 contains 15 residues. Trimming at V came to 5 bases and at J to 1 base, leaving 7 bases not matched to a gene. CDR3 protein: CASSPRTGNSYEQYF. The CDR3 DNA follows: TGTGCCAGTAGTCCACGGACAGGGAATTCCTACGAGCAGTACTTC.

The genes are TRBV4-1 and TRBJ2-2, with D uncertain. The V end lost 1 base, the J end lost 0 bases, and 3 bases lay between the germline ends. The CDR3 extends over 14 amino acids. In germline, CDR1 is MGHRA, CDR2 YSYEKL. The CDR3 DNA reads TGCGCCAGCAGCCAAGGCTCGAACACCGGGGAGCTGTTTTTT. Its protein product is CASSQGSNTGELFF.

The chain links TRBV10-3 to TRBJ1-6; 9 bases fit TRBD1. The V gene end was trimmed by 4 bases and the J gene end by 7 bases; junction bases not matched to a gene: 8. The germline V gene encodes CDR1 ENHRY and CDR2 SYGVKD. The CDR3 runs to 16 residues. The CDR3 here is CAISGAGDRENSPLHF. The CDR3 bases are TGTGCCATCAGTGGTGCGGGGGACAGGGAAAATTCACCCCTCCACTTT.

The J gene is TRBJ1-2, the V gene TRBV3-1 (or the pseudogene TRBV3-2); D perhaps matches TRBD1 (5 bases). In germline, CDR1 is LGHDT, CDR2 YNNKEL (reference sequence). The CDR3 is 14 residues long. The V end was cut by 4 bases, the J end by 4 bases, with 13 bases between. The CDR3 here is CASSPGPGFYGYTF. CDR3 bases: TGTGCCAGCAGCCCGGGACCGGGGTTCTATGGCTACACCTTC.

The chain joins TRBV6-2 or TRBV6-3 to TRBJ1-5; 7 nucleotides align to TRBD1. Germline loops: CDR1 MNHEY, CDR2 SVGEGT. The CDR3 length is 15 residues. V lost 6 bases to trimming and J lost 6 bases; unmatched junction nucleotides: 11. The CDR3 nucleotides are TGTGCCAGCAGCCGAGATGGGACAGCTATTCAGCCCCAGCATTTT. It codes for CASSRDGTAIQPQHF.

The chain links TRBV27 to TRBJ1-1; D is possibly TRBD1 (5 bases). The CDR3 sequence is 14 residues long. Per germline, CDR1 MNHEY and CDR2 SMNVEV (reference sequence). Trimming pared 7 bases from V and 5 bases from J, leaving 17 bases between. CDR3 region: CASTREAGRTEAFF. CDR3 in DNA: TGTGCCAGCACCCGTGAGGCAGGGCGTACTGAAGCTTTCTTT.

The chain joins TRBV21-1 to TRBJ2-3; TRBD1 is the table's D call and was not checked against the DNA. TRBV21-1 is a known pseudogene. The CDR3 has 18 amino acids. In DNA, the CDR3 is TGTGCCAGCAGCAAAAAAGGGGTTGCAGTCGGGCGCGCAGATACGCAGTATTTT. It yields the protein CASSKKGVAVGRADTQYF.

The rearrangement joins TRBV6-1 to TRBJ1-2; D perhaps matches TRBD1 (6 bases). The CDR3 spans 15 residues. V lost 2 bases, J lost 6 bases, and 16 bases lay in between. Germline CDR1 MNHNS, CDR2 SASEGT. CDR3 region: CASSEFLAGANGYTF. The DNA for the CDR3 is TGTGCCAGCAGTGAATTCCTGGCAGGGGCGAATGGCTACACCTTC.

V is TRBV4-3 and J is TRBJ2-7; TRBD2 might be the D (5 bases). Germline-derived CDR1 and CDR2 are LGHNA and YSLEER. Trimming pared 0 bases from V and 3 bases from J, leaving 12 bases between. CDR3 length: 15 amino acids. Here the CDR3 reads CASSQDSAALYEQYF. DNA of the CDR3: TGCGCCAGCAGCCAAGATTCAGCGGCCCTCTACGAGCAGTACTTC.

The rearrangement uses TRBV10-3 and TRBJ2-6, with a possible D match to TRBD2 (5 bases). Germline-derived CDR1 and CDR2 are ENHRY and SYGVKD. CDR3 length: 16 residues. The ends were cut back, 3 bases at V and 0 bases at J, with 9 bases in the middle. CDR3 sequence reads: CAISDAGVSGANVLTF. The DNA for the CDR3 is TGTGCCATCAGTGACGCCGGGGTCTCTGGGGCCAACGTCCTGACTTTC.

This clone showed up just once. The chain uses TRBV6-2 or TRBV6-3 and TRBJ1-5; D might be TRBD1 (5 bases). Deletions cut 6 bases from V and 3 bases from J, with 12 bases between. CDR3 length: 14 amino acids. Germline CDR1 reads MNHEY; CDR2 reads SVGEGT. In DNA, the CDR3 is TGTGCCAGCAGCGGGGACGAGATCAATCAGCCCCAGCATTTT. It codes for CASSGDEINQPQHF.

CDR3 nucleotides: TGTGCCAGCAGCCCGGACGGAGATACGCAGTATTTT. Protein: CASSPDGDTQYF. The V and J genes are TRBV7-2 and TRBJ2-3; the D is unclear. The CDR3 runs to 12 residues. Germline-derived CDR1 and CDR2 are SGHTA and FQGNSA. V was shortened by 5 bases and J by 5 bases, with 8 bases between the two germline ends.

The J gene is TRBJ1-6, the V gene TRBV2; D is undetermined. Per the germline V gene, CDR1 is SNHLY and CDR2 is FYNNEI. The ends were cut back, 1 base at V and 4 bases at J, with 20 bases in the middle. This CDR3 is built from 19 residues. This CDR3 is CASSEEATIRGRYNSPLHF. DNA for the CDR3: TGTGCCAGCAGTGAAGAGGCGACCATTCGAGGGCGTTATAATTCACCCCTCCACTTT.

This clone was seen a few times. The J gene is TRBJ2-3, the V gene TRBV10-3, with D possibly called TRBD1 or TRBD2 (5 bases each). V shed 3 bases and J shed 6 bases, with 10 bases lying between them. This CDR3 is 13 amino acids long. Germline CDR1 and CDR2: ENHRY and SYGVKD. CDR3 nucleotide sequence: TGTGCCATCAGTGACTTATGGGGGGATACGCAGTATTTT. Encoded protein: CAISDLWGDTQYF.

The chain combines TRBV7-2 with TRBJ2-3; D gene ambiguous. The V gene lost 5 bases and the J gene lost 2 bases, with 11 bases spanning the gap. Germline V lookup: CDR1 SGHTA, CDR2 FQGNSA. The CDR3 loop spans 14 amino acids. CDR3 coding DNA: TGTGCCAGCAGCCCCCCTACCAACACAGATACGCAGTATTTT. Protein product: CASSPPTNTDTQYF.